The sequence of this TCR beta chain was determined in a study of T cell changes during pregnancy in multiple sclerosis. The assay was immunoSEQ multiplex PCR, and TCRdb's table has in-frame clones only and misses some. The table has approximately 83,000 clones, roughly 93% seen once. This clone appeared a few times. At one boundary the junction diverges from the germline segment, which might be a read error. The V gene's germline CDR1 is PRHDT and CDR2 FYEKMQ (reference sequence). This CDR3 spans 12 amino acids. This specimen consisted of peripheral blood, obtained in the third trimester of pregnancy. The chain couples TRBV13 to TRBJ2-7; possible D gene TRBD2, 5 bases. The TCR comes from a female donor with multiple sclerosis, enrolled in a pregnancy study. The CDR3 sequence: CASSFGVYAQYF. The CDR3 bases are TGTGCCAGCAGCTTCGGGGTTTACGCGCAGTACTTC.